This TCR beta chain was sequenced for a study of CD4+ T cells in melanoma. General study findings and limits: A reported correlation linked neoantigen-specific CD4+ T cells to CD8+, macrophage and B cell function. Diverse differentiation states were reported for melanoma neoantigen-specific CD4+ T cells.

CDR1 SGHRS and CDR2 YFSETQ come from the germline V gene. The V gene end was trimmed by 2 bases and the J gene end by 0 bases; junction bases not matched to a gene: 5. The length of the CDR3 is 15 residues. As concerns this clone: Antigen specificity is unknown.

Assay used: immunoSEQ multiplex PCR; TCRdb lists only in-frame clones, some missing. In the table there are tens of thousands of clones, roughly three quarters of which are singletons. The sequence derives from a human donor with melanoma. The chain combines TRBV5-1 with TRBJ2-7, with 7 bases that match TRBD2. The specimen was tumor tissue. CDR3 coding DNA: TGCGCCAGCAGCTTAAGCGGGGTTCGCTCCTACGAGCAGTACTTC. The encoded protein is CASSLSGVRSYEQYF.